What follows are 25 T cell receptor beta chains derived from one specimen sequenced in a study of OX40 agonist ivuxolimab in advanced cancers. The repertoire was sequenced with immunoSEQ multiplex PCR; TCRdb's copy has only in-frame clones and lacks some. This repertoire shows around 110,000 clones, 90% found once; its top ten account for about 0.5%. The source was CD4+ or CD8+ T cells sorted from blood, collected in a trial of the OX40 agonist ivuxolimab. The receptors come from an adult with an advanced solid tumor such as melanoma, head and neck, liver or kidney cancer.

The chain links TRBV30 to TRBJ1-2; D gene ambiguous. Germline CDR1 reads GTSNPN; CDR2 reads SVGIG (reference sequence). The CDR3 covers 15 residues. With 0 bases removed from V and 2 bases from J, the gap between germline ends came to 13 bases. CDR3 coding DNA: TGTGCCTGGAGTGTTCCCGCCCAGGCCAACTATGGCTACACCTTC. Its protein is CAWSVPAQANYGYTF.

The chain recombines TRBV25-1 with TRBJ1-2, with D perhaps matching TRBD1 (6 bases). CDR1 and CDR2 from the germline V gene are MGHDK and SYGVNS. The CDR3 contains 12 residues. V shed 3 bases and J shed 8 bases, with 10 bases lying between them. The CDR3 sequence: CASSDFGGGYTF. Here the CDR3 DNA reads TGTGCCAGCAGTGATTTCGGGGGCGGCTACACCTTC.

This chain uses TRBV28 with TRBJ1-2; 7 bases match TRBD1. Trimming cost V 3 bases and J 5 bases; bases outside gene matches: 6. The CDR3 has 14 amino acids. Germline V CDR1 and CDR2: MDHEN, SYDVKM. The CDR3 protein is CASSFAGGTYGYTF. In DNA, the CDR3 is TGTGCCAGCAGTTTCGCAGGGGGTACTTATGGCTACACCTTC.

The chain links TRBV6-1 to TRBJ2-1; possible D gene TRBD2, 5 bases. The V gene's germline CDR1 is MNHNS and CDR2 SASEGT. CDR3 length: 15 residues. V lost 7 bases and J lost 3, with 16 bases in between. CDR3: CASNWRRAVYNEQFF. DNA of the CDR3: TGTGCCAGCAACTGGAGGCGGGCCGTCTACAATGAGCAGTTCTTC.

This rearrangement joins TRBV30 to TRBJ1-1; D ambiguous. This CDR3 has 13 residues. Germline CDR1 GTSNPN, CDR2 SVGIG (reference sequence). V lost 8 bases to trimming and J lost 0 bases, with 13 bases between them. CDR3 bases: TGTGCCCGGGCGGTACTCTTGAACACTGAAGCTTTCTTT. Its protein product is CARAVLLNTEAFF.

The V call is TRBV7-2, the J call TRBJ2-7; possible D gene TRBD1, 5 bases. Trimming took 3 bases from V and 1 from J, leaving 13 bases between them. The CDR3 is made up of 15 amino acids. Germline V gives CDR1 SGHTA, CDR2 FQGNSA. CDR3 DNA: TGTGCCAGCAGCTTCGGAGTTCAGGGTTCCTACGAGCAGTACTTC. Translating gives CASSFGVQGSYEQYF.

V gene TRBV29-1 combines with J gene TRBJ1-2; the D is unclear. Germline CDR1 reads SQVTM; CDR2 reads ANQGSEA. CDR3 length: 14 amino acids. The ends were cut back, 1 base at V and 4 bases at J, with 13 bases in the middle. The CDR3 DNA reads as TGCAGCGTTGAAGTGGTTCTTGGTGGCTATGGCTACACCTTC. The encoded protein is CSVEVVLGGYGYTF. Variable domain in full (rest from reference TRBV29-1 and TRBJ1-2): SAVISQKPSRDICQRGTSLTIQCQVDSQVTMMFWYRQQPGQSLTLIATANQGSEATYESGFVIDKFPISRPNLTFSTLTVSNMSPEDSSIYLCSVEVVLGGYGYTFGSGTRLTVV.

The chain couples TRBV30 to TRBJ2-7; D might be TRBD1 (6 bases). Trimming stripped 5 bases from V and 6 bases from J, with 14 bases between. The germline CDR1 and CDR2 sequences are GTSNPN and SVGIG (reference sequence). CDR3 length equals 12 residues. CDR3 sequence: CAWVPTGREQYF. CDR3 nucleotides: TGTGCCTGGGTTCCTACAGGGCGCGAGCAGTACTTC.

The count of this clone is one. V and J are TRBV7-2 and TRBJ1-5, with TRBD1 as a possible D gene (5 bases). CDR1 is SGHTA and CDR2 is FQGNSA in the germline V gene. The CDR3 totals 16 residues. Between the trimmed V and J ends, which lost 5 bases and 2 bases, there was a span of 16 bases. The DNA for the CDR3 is TGTGCCAGCAGCACCGGAACAGGAGTCGGCAATCAGCCCCAGCATTTT. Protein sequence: CASSTGTGVGNQPQHF.

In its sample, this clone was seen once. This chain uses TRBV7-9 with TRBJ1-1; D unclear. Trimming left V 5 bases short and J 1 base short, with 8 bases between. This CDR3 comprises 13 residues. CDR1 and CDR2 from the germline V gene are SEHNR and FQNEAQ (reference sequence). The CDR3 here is CASSPAGNTEAFF. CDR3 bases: TGTGCCAGCAGCCCGGCAGGGAACACTGAAGCTTTCTTT. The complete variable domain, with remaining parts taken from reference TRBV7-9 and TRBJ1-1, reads DTGVSQNPRHKITKRGQNVTFRCDPISEHNRLYWYRQTLGQGPEFLTYFQNEAQLEKSRLLSDRFSAERPKGSFSTLEIQRTEQGDSAMYLCASSPAGNTEAFFGQGTRLTVV.

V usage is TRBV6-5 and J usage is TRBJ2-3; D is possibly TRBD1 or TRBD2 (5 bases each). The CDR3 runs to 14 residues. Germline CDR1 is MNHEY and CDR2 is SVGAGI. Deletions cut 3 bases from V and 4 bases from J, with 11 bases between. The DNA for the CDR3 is TGTGCCAGCAGTTATCGAGGGGCCGCAGATACGCAGTATTTT. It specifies CASSYRGAADTQYF.

As DNA, the CDR3 is TGTGCCTGGCGCCGAGGCCCTACTACAGATACGCAGTATTTT. Its protein is CAWRRGPTTDTQYF. The rearrangement uses TRBV30 and TRBJ2-3; D not resolved. The CDR3 consists of 14 residues. V lost 5 bases and J 3 bases, leaving 15 bases between the germline ends. CDR1 and CDR2 (germline): GTSNPN, SVGIG (reference sequence).

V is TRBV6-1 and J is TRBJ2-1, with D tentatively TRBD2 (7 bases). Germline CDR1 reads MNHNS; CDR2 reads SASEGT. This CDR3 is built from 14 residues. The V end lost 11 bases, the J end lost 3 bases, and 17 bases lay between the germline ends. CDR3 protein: CASGWGGDYNEQFF. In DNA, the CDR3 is TGTGCCTCGGGGTGGGGGGGCGACTACAATGAGCAGTTCTTC.

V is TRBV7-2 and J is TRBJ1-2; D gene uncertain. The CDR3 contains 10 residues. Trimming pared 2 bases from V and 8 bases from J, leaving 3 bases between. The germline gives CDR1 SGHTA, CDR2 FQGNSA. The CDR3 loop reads CASSLSGYTF. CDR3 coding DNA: TGTGCCAGCAGCTTATCGGGCTACACCTTC.

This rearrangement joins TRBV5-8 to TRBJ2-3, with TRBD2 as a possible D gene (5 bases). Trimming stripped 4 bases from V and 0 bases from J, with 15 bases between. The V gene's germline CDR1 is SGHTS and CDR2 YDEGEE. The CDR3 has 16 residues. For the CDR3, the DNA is TGTGCCAGCAGCATCGGACGGGGATTTAGCACAGATACGCAGTATTTT. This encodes CASSIGRGFSTDTQYF.

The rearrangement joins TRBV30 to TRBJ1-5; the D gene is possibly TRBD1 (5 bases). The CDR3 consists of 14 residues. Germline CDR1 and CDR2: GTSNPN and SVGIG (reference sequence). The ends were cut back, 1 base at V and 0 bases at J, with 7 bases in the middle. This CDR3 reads CAWSEGASNQPQHF. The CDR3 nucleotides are TGTGCCTGGAGTGAAGGGGCTAGCAATCAGCCCCAGCATTTT.

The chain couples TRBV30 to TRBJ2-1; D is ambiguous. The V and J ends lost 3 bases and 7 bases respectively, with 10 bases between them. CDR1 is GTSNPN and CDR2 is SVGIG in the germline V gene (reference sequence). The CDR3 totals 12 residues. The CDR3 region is CAWSHSVNEQFF. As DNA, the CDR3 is TGTGCCTGGAGCCATAGTGTAAATGAGCAGTTCTTC.

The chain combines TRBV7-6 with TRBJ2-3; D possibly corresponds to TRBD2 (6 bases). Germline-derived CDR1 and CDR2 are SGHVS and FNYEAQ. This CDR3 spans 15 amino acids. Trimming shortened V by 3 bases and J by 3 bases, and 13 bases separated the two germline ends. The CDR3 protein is CASSLDAGPTDTQYF. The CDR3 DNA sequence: TGTGCCAGCAGCTTGGATGCGGGGCCTACAGATACGCAGTATTTT.

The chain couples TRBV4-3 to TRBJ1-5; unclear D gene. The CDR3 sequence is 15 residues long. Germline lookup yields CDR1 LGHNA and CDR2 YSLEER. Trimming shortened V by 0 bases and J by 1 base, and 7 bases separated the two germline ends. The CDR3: CASSQDYGSNQPQHF. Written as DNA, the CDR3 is TGCGCCAGCAGCCAAGATTATGGCAGCAATCAGCCCCAGCATTTT.

The DNA for the CDR3 is TGTGCCATCAGTGATTTGCGGGGGCGTCAAGAGACCCAGTACTTC. This gives the protein CAISDLRGRQETQYF. The chain employs TRBV10-3 and TRBJ2-5, with a weak D call TRBD2 (7 bases). This CDR3 has 15 amino acids. CDR1 is ENHRY and CDR2 is SYGVKD in the germline V gene. V was shortened by 3 bases and J by 2 bases, with 13 bases between the two germline ends.

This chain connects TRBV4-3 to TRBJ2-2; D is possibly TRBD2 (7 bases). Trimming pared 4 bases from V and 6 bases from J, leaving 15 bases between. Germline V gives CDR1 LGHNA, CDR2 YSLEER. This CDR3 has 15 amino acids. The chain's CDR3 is CASSPGGGGAGELFF. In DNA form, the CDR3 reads TGCGCCAGCAGCCCCGGGGGCGGGGGAGCCGGGGAGCTGTTTTTT.

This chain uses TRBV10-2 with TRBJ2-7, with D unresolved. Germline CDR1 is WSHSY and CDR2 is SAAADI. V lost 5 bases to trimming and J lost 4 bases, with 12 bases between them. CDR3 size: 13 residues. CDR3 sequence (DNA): TGCGCCAGCAGTTTTGGGATGGAATACGAGCAGTACTTC. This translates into CASSFGMEYEQYF.

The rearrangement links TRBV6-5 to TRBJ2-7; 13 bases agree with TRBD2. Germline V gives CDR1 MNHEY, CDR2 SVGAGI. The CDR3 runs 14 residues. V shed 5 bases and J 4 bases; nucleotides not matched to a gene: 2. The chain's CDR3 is CASSTSGGAYEQYF. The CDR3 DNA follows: TGTGCCAGCAGTACTAGCGGGGGGGCTTACGAGCAGTACTTC.

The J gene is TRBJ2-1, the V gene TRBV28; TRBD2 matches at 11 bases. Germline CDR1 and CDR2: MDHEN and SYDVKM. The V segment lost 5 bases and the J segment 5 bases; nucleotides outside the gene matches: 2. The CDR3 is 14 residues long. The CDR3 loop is CASSRLAGNNEQFF. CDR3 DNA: TGTGCCAGCAGTCGACTAGCGGGGAACAATGAGCAGTTCTTC.

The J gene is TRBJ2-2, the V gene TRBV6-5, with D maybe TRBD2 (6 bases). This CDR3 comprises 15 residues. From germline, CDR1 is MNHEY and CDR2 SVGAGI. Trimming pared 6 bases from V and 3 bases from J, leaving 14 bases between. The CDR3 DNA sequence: TGTGCCAGCAGACCGGGACTCCTTGACACCGGGGAGCTGTTTTTT. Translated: CASRPGLLDTGELFF.